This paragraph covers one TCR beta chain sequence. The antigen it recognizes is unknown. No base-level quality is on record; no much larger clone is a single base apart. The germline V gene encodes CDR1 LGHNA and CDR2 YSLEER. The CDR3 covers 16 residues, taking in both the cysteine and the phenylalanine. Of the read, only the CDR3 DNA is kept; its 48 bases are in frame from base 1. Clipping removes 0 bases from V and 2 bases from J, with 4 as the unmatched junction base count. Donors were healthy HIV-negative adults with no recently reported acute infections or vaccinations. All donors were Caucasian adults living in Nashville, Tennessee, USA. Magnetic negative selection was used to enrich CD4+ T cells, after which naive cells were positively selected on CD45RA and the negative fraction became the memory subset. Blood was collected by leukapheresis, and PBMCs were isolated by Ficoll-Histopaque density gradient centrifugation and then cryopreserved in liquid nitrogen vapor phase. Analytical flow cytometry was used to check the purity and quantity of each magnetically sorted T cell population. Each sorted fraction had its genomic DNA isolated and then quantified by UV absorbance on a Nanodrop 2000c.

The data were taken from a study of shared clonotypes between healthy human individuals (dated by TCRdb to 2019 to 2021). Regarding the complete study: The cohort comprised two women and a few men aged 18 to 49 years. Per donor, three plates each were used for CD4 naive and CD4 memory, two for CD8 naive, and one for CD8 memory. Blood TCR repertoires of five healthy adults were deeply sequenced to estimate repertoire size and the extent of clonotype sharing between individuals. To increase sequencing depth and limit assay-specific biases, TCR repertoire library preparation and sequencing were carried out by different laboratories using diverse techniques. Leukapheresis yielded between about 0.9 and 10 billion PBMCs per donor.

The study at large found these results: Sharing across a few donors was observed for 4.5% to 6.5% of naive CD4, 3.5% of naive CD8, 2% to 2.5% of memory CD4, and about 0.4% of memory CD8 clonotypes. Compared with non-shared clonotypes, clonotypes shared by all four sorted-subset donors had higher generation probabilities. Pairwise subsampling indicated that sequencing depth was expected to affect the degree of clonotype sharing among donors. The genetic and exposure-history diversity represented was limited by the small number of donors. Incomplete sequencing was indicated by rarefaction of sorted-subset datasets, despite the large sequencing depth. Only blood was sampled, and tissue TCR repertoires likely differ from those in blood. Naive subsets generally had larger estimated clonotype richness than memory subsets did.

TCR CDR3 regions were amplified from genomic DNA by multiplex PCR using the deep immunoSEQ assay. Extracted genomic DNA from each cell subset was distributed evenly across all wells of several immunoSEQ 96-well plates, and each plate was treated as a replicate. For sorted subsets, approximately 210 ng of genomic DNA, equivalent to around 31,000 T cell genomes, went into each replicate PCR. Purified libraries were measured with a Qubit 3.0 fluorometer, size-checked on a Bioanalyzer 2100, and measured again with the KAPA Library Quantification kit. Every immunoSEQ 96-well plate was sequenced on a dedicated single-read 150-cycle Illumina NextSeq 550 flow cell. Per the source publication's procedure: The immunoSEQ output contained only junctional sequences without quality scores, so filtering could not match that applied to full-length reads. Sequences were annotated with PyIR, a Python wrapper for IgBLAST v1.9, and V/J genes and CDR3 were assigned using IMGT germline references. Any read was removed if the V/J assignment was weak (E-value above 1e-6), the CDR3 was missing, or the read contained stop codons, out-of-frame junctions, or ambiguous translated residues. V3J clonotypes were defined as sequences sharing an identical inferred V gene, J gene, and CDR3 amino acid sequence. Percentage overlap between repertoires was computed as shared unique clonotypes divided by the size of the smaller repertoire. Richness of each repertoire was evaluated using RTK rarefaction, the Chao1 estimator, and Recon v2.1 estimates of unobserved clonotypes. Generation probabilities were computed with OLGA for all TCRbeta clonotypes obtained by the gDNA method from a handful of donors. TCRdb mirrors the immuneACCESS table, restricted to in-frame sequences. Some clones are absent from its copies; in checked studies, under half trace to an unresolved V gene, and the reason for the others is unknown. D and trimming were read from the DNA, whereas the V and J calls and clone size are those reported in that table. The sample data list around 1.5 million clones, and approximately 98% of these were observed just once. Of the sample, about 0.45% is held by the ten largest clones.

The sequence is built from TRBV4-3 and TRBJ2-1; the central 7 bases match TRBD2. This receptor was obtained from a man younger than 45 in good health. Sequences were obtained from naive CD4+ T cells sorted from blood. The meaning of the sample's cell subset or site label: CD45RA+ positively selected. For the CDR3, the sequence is CASSQEAGYTYNEQFF. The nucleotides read TGCGCCAGCAGCCAAGAAGCGGGGTACACCTACAATGAGCAGTTCTTC.